This T cell receptor (beta chain) was recovered during a study of shared clonotypes between healthy human individuals. This clone was found once. Germline V lookup: CDR1 SGHNT, CDR2 YYREEE (reference sequence). V trimming: 1 base; J trimming: 1 base; junction bases outside the gene matches: 5. The length of the CDR3 is 15 residues. The assay used deep level. The material for each subset, its genomic DNA, was split evenly across several immunoSEQ plates. Some clones are missing from TCRdb's copy, which holds only in-frame ones; the method was immunoSEQ multiplex PCR. The sample lists some 1,900,000 clones; about 94% were seen once. Naive CD8 cells were CD45RO-negative, positively selected for CCR7, excluding terminally differentiated effector memory CD45RA+ cells.

The chain uses TRBV5-4 and TRBJ2-7; TRBD1 agrees at 7 bases. Input material: naive CD8+ T cells sorted from blood. The TCR sequence derives from a man aged 18 to 29 in good health. CDR3 nucleotide sequence: TGTGCCAGCAGCTTGTGGGCAGGGGGTTCCTACGAGCAGTACTTC. Protein sequence: CASSLWAGGSYEQYF.